The 4 T cell receptor beta chains presented below share a single source sample, sequenced in a study of cytomegalovirus exposure and HLA in healthy donors. The PCR made use of 60 Vbeta and 13 Jbeta primers. Libraries were prepared by immunoSEQ multiplex PCR; TCRdb keeps only in-frame clonotypes and omits some of them. Of approximately 190,000 clones in the sample, around 83% are singletons; the top ten hold roughly 0.73%. The sample consisted of PBMCs. These receptors all come from a woman younger than 30 in good health and CMV-seronegative.

Ten or more counts support this clone. CDR3 in amino acids: CASNQGSSGELFF. As DNA, the CDR3 is TGTGCCAGCAATCAGGGGTCTTCCGGGGAGCTGTTTTTT. V usage is TRBV2 and J usage is TRBJ2-2; a weak D match, TRBD1 (6 bases). The CDR3 contains 13 residues. The V end lost 7 bases, the J end lost 6 bases, and 12 bases lay between the germline ends. Germline lookup yields CDR1 SNHLY and CDR2 FYNNEI.

The chain joins TRBV7-9 to TRBJ2-5; 8 bases fit TRBD2. Germline V gene data show CDR1 as SEHNR and CDR2 as FQNEAQ (reference sequence). V lost 7 bases to trimming and J lost 10 bases; unmatched junction nucleotides: 29. This CDR3 contains 19 residues. The CDR3 is CASTQFSGGSPLGLSHQYF. CDR3 sequence (DNA): TGTGCCAGCACCCAATTCAGCGGGGGCTCACCTTTAGGTCTGAGTCACCAGTACTTC.

This clone was seen more than once but under ten times. The chain links TRBV6-5 to TRBJ1-4; tentatively, D is TRBD1 (5 bases). The germline V gene encodes CDR1 MNHEY and CDR2 SVGAGI. The V end was cut by 3 bases, the J end by 6 bases, with 11 bases between. CDR3 length: 14 residues. This CDR3 is CASSYTGPDEKLFF. The CDR3 coding sequence is TGTGCCAGCAGTTATACAGGTCCGGATGAAAAACTGTTTTTT.

The rearrangement links TRBV7-9 to TRBJ1-2; D unclear. Deletions cut 5 bases from V and 14 bases from J, with 12 bases between. The CDR3 length is 10 residues. CDR1 and CDR2 (germline): SEHNR, FQNEAQ (reference sequence). CDR3 sequence reads: CASSQSTSTF. Written as DNA, the CDR3 is TGTGCCAGCAGCCAATCGACATCAACCTTC.